This TCR beta chain is drawn from a study of blood T cell repertoires in COVID-19. Allocation to cohorts depended on clinical history reported by the participants. Produced via immunoSEQ multiplex PCR; TCRdb's table is partial and in-frame only. Seen here are 200,000 to 300,000 clones, around 87% observed once, and the top ten hold about 3.3%. Of note for this clone: Its ends do not fully match the called genes, so a read error is possible.

CDR3 length equals 15 residues. In germline, CDR1 is SGHAT, CDR2 FQNNGV. This TCR was sampled from a woman aged 40 to 50 with acute COVID-19. The chain has TRBV11-2 and TRBJ2-1; 10 bases align to TRBD2. Sequences were obtained from PBMCs or T cells enriched from blood (not recorded which). The CDR3 sequence is CASRLGLAGVNEQFF. The CDR3 DNA sequence: TGTGCCAGCAGATTAGGGCTAGCGGGAGTAAATGAGCAGTTCTTC.